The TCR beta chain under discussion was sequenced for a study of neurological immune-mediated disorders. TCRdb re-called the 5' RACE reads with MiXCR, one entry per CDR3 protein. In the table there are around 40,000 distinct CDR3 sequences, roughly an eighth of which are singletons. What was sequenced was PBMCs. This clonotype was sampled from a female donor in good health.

The DNA of the CDR3 is TGTGCCAGCAGCTACTGGAAAGGACTAGCGTCGTCCTACAATGAGCAGTTCTTC. As protein: CASSYWKGLASSYNEQFF. V gene TRBV7-2 combines with J gene TRBJ2-1; 9 nucleotides match TRBD2. The CDR3 covers 18 residues. Germline CDR1 is SGHTA and CDR2 is FQGNSA. After removal of 4 bases from V and 1 base from J, the junction contained 11 bases not matched to a gene.